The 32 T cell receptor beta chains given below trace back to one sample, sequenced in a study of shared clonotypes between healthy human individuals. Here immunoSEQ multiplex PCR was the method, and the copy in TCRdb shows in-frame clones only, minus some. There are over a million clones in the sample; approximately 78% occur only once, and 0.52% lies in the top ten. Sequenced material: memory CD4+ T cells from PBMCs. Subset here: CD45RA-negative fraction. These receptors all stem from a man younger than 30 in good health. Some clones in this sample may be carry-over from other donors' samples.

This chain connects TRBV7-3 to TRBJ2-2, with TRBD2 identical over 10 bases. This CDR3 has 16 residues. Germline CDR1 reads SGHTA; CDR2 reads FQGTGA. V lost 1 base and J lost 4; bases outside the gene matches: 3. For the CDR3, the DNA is TGTGCCAGCAGCTTAAAGACTAGCGGGTCCACCGGGGAGCTGTTTTTT. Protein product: CASSLKTSGSTGELFF.

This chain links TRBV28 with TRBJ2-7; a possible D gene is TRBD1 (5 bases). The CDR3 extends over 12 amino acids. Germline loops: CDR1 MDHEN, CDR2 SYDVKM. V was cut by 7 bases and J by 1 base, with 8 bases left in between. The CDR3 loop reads CASTHRSYEQYF. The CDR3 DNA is TGTGCCAGCACCCACAGGTCCTACGAGCAGTACTTC.

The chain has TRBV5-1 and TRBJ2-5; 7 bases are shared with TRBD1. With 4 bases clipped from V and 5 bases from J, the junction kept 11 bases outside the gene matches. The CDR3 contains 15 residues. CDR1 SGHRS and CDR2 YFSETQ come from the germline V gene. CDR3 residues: CASSEKGQPWETQYF. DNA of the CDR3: TGCGCCAGCAGCGAGAAGGGACAGCCCTGGGAGACCCAGTACTTC.

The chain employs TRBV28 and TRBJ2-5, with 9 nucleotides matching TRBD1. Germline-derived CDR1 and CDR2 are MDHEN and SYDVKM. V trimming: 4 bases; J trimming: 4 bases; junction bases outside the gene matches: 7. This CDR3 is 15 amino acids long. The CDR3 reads CASSSTGGRRETQYF. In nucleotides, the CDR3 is TGTGCCAGCAGTTCGACAGGGGGTAGGCGAGAGACCCAGTACTTC.

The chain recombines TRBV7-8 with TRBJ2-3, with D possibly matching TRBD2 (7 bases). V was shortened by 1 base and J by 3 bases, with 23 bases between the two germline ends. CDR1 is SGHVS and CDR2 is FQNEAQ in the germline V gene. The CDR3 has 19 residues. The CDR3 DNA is TGTGCCAGCAGCTTAGTTCCCGCTAGGGGGAGGGCCAGTACAGATACGCAGTATTTT. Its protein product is CASSLVPARGRASTDTQYF.

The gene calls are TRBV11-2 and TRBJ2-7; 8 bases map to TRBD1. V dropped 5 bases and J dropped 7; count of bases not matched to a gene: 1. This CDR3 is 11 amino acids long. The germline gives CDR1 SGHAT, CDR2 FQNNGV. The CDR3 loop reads CASSTGGEQYF. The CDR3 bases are TGTGCCAGCAGCACAGGGGGGGAGCAGTACTTC.

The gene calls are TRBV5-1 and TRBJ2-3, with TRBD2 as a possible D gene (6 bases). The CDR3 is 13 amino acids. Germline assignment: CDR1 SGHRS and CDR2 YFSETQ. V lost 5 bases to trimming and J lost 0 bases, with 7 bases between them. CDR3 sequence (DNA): TGCGCCAGCAGTGGAGGGAGCACAGATACGCAGTATTTT. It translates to CASSGGSTDTQYF.

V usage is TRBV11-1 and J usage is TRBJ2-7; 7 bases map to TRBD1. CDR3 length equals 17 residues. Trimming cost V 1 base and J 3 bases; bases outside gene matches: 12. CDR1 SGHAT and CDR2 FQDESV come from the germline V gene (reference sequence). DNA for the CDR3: TGTGCCAGCAGCTTAGGGAATCATGGACAGGCTGACTACGAGCAGTACTTC. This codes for CASSLGNHGQADYEQYF. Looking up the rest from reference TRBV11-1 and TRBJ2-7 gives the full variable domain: EAEVAQSPRYKITEKSQAVAFWCDPISGHATLYWYRQILGQGPELLVQFQDESVVDDSQLPKDRFSAERLKGVDSTLKIQPAELGDSAMYLCASSLGNHGQADYEQYFGPGTRLTVT.

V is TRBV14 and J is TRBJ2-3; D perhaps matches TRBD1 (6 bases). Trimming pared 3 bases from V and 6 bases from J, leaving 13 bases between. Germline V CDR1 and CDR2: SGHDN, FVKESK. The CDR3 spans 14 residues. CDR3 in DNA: TGTGCCAGCAGCCATCGAACAGGGCTGGATACGCAGTATTTT. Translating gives CASSHRTGLDTQYF.

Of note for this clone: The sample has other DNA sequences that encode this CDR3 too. This CDR3 is CASSFGLTDTQYF. CDR3 bases: TGCGCCAGCAGCTTCGGCCTAACAGATACGCAGTATTTT. The chain recombines TRBV5-1 with TRBJ2-3; D remains ambiguous. Deletions cut 2 bases from V and 3 bases from J, with 7 bases between. This CDR3 comprises 13 residues. CDR1 SGHRS and CDR2 YFSETQ come from the germline V gene.

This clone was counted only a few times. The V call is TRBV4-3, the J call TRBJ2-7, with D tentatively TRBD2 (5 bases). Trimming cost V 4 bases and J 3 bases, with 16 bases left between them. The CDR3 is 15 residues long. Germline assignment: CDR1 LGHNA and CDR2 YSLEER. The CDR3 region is CASSLGREAHYEQYF. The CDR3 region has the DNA TGCGCCAGCAGCCTCGGACGGGAAGCTCACTACGAGCAGTACTTC.

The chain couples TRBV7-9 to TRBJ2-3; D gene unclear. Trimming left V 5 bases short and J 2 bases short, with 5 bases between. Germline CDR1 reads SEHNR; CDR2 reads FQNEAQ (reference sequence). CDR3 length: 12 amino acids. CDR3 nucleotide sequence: TGTGCCAGCAGCGTGGCCACAGATACGCAGTATTTT. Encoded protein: CASSVATDTQYF. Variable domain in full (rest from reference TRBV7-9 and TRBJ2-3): DTGVSQNPRHKITKRGQNVTFRCDPISEHNRLYWYRQTLGQGPEFLTYFQNEAQLEKSRLLSDRFSAERPKGSFSTLEIQRTEQGDSAMYLCASSVATDTQYFGPGTRLTVL.

The CDR3 region is CATTNLGTGNEKLFF. Here the CDR3 DNA reads TGCGCCACCACCAACCTGGGAACAGGGAATGAAAAACTGTTTTTT. The V call is TRBV4-1, the J call TRBJ1-4, with a tentative D call TRBD1 (6 bases). Germline V lookup: CDR1 MGHRA, CDR2 YSYEKL. This CDR3 has 15 amino acids. With 10 bases removed from V and 5 bases from J, the gap between germline ends came to 20 bases.

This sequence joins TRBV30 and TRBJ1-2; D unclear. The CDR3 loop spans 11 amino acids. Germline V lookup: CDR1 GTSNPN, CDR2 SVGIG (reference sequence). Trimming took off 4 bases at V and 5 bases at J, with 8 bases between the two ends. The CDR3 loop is CAWTKGYGYTF. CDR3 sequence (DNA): TGTGCCTGGACCAAGGGATATGGCTACACCTTC.

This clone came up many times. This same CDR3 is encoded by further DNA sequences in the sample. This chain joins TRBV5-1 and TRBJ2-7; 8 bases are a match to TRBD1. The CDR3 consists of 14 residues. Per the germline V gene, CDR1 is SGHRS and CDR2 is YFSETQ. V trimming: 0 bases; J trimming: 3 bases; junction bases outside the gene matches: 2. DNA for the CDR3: TGCGCCAGCAGCTTGGGACAGGGGTACTACGAGCAGTACTTC. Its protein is CASSLGQGYYEQYF. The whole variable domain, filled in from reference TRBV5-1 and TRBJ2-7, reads KAGVTQTPRYLIKTRGQQVTLSCSPISGHRSVSWYQQTPGQGLQFLFEYFSETQRNKGNFPGRFSGRQFSNSRSEMNVSTLELGDSALYLCASSLGQGYYEQYFGPGTRLTVT.

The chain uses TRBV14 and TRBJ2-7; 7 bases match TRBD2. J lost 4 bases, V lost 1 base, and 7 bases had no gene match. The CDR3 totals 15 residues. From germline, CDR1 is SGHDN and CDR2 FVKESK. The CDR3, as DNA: TGTGCCAGCAGCCAAGGGAGACTAGCTGTGTACGAGCAGTACTTC. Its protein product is CASSQGRLAVYEQYF.

The CDR3 loop is CASTPSGSFYEQYF. The CDR3 DNA sequence: TGTGCCAGCACCCCTAGCGGGTCTTTCTACGAGCAGTACTTC. The chain carries TRBV6-5 and TRBJ2-7, with TRBD2 matching 8 bases. The CDR3 contains 14 residues. Germline loops: CDR1 MNHEY, CDR2 SVGAGI. Trimming took 7 bases from V and 3 from J; bases not matched to a gene: 8.

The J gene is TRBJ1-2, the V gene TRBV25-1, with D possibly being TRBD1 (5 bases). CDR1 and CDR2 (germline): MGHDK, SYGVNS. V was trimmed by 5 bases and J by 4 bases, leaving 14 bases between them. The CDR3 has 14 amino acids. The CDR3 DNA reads TGTGCCAGCAGTCCGTGGGGGATTCCCTATGGCTACACCTTC. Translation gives CASSPWGIPYGYTF.

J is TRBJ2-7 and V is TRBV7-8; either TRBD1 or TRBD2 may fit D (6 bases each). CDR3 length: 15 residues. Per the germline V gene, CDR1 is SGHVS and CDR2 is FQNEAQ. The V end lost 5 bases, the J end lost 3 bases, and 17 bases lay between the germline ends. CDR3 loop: CASSAATGGLYEQYF. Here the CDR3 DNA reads TGTGCCAGCAGCGCAGCGACAGGAGGGCTCTACGAGCAGTACTTC.

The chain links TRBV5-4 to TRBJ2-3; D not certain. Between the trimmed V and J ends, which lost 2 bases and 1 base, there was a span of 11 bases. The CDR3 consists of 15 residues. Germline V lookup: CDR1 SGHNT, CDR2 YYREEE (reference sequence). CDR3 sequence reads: CASSFPLEGTDTQYF. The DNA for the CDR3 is TGTGCCAGCAGCTTTCCCCTAGAGGGCACAGATACGCAGTATTTT.

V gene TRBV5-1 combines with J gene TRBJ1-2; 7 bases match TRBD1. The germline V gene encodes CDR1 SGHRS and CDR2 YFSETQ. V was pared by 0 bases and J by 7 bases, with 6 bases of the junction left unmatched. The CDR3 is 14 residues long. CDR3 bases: TGCGCCAGCAGCTTGGGGACAGGATACGGTGGCTACACCTTC. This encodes CASSLGTGYGGYTF. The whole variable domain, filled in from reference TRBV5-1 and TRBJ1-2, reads KAGVTQTPRYLIKTRGQQVTLSCSPISGHRSVSWYQQTPGQGLQFLFEYFSETQRNKGNFPGRFSGRQFSNSRSEMNVSTLELGDSALYLCASSLGTGYGGYTFGSGTRLTVV.

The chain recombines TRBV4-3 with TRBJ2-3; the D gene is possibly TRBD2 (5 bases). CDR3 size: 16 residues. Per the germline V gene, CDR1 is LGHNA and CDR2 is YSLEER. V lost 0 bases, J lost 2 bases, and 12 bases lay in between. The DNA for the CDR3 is TGCGCCAGCAGCCAAGAAGGGAGCGCCCCCACAGATACGCAGTATTTT. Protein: CASSQEGSAPTDTQYF.

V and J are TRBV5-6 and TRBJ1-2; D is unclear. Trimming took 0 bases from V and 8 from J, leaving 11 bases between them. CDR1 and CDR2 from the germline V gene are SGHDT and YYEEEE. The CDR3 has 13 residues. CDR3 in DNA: TGTGCCAGCAGCTTGGAGGGCACGGGCGGCTACACCTTC. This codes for CASSLEGTGGYTF.

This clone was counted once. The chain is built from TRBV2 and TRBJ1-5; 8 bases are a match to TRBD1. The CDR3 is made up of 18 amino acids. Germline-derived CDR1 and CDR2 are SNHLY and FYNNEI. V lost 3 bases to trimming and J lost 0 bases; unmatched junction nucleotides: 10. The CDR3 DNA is TGTGCCAGCAGTGATCGGGGGACAGGCATTTCTAGCAATCAGCCCCAGCATTTT. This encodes CASSDRGTGISSNQPQHF.

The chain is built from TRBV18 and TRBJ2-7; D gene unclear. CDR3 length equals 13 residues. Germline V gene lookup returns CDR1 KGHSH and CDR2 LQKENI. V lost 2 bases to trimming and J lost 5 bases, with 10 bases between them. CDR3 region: CASSPGILNEQYF. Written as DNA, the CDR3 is TGTGCCAGCTCACCAGGCATTTTGAACGAGCAGTACTTC. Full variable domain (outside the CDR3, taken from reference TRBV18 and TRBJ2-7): NAGVMQNPRHLVRRRGQEARLRCSPMKGHSHVYWYRQLPEEGLKFMVYLQKENIIDESGMPKERFSAEFPKEGPSILRIQQVVRGDSAAYFCASSPGILNEQYFGPGTRLTVT.

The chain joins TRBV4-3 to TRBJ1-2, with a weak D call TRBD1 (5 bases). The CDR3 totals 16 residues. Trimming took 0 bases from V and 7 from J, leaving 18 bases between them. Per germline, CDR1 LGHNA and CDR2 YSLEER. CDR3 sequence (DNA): TGCGCCAGCAGCCAAGATGCGGGTGTAGGGGCTGGTGGCTACACCTTC. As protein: CASSQDAGVGAGGYTF.

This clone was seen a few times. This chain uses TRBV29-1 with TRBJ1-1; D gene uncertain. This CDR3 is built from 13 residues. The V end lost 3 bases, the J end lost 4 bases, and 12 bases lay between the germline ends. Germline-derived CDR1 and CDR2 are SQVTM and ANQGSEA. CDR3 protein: CSVDLGMGTEAFF. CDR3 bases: TGCAGCGTTGACCTGGGTATGGGCACTGAAGCTTTCTTT.

The CDR3 region is CASSAIGSAGANVLTF. The CDR3 DNA reads as TGTGCCAGCAGTGCTATAGGGTCCGCTGGGGCCAACGTCCTGACTTTC. The chain has TRBV2 and TRBJ2-6; no firm D call. The CDR3 consists of 16 residues. V was pared by 4 bases and J by 2 bases, with 12 bases between. CDR1 is SNHLY and CDR2 is FYNNEI in the germline V gene.

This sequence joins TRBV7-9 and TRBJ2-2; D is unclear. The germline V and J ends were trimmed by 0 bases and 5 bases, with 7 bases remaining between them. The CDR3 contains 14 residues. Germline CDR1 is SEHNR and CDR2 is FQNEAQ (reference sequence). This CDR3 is CASSLAFQTGELFF. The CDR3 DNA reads TGTGCCAGCAGCTTAGCTTTCCAGACCGGGGAGCTGTTTTTT.

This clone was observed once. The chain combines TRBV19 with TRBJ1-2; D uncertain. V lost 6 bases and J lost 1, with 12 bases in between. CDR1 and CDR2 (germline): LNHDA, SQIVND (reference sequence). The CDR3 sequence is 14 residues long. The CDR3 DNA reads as TGTGCCAGTAGGAGAGCAGGCGTTAACTATGGCTACACCTTC. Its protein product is CASRRAGVNYGYTF.

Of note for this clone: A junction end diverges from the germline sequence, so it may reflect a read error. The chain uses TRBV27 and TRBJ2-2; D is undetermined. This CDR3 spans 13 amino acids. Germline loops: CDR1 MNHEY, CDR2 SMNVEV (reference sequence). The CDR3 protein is CASAELNIGELFF. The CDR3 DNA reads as TGTGCCAGCGCGGAGCTGAACATCGGGGAGCTGTTTTTT.

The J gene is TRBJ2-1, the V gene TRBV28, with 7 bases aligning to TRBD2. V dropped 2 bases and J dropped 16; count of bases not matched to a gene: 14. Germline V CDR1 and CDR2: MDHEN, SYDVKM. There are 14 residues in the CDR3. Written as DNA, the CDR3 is TGTGCCAGCAGTTTAATGCCTGAGGGAGGGCTTGGCTTCTTC. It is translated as CASSLMPEGGLGFF. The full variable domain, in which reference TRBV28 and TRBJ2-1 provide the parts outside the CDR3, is DVKVTQSSRYLVKRTGEKVFLECVQDMDHENMFWYRQDPGLGLRLIYFSYDVKMKEKGDIPEGYSVSREKKERFSLILESASTNQTSMYLCASSLMPEGGLGFFGPGTRLTVL.